The TCR beta chain described here comes from a study of blood T cell repertoires in COVID-19. Study context: The analysed material was cDNA or gDNA that came from T cells, B-cell-depleted T cells, or PBMCs.

Assay: immunoSEQ multiplex PCR; the TCRdb copy retains only in-frame clones and omits some. Among approximately 120,000 clones, roughly 89% were seen once, and the ten largest hold about 20%. V was trimmed by 5 bases and J by 7 bases, leaving 8 bases between them. Germline V lookup: CDR1 DFQATT, CDR2 SNEGSKA (reference sequence). The CDR3 is 11 amino acids. The V gene is TRBV20-1, the J gene TRBJ2-2; D gene uncertain. The sample taken for sequencing was peripheral blood. The receptor was isolated from a human donor with acute or convalescent COVID-19. The donor label of this sample is uncertain. CDR3 coding DNA: TGCAGTGCTTCATCCGGCGGGGAGCTGTTTTTT. Amino acids: CSASSGGELFF.